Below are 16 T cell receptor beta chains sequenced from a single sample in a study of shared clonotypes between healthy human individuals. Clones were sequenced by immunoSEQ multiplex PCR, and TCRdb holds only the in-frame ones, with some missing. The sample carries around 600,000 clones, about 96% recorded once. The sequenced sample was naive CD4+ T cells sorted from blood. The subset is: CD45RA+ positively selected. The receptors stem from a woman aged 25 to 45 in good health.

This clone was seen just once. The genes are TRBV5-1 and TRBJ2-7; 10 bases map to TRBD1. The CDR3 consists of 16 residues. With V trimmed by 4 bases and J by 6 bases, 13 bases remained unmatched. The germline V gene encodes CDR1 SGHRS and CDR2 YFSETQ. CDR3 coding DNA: TGCGCCAGCAGCCCCCTTTTGGGGACAGGGGATTCCGAGCAGTACTTC. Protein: CASSPLLGTGDSEQYF.

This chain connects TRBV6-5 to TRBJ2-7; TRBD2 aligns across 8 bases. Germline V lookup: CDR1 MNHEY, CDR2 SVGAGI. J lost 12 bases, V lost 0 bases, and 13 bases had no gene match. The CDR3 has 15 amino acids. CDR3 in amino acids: CASSYSGVFAGGLYF. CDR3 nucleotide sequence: TGTGCCAGCAGTTACTCCGGAGTTTTTGCGGGAGGTTTGTACTTC.

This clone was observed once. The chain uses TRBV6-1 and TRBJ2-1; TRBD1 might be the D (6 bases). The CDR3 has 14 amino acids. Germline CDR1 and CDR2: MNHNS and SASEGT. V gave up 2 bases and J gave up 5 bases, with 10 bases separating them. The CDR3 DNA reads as TGTGCCAGCAGTGAAACTTGGGACAACAATGAGCAGTTCTTC. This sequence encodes CASSETWDNNEQFF.

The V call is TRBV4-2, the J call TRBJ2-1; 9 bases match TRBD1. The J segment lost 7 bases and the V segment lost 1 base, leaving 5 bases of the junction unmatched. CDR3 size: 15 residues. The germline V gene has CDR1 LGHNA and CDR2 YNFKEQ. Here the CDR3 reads CASSQVGTGSNEQFF. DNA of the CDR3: TGTGCCAGCAGCCAAGTGGGGACAGGGTCAAATGAGCAGTTCTTC.

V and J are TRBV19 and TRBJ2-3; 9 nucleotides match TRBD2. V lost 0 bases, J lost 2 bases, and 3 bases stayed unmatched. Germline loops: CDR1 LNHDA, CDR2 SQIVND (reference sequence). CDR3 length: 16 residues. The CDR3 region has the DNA TGTGCCAGTAGTATAGACCGCGGGAGGGCCACAGATACGCAGTATTTT. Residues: CASSIDRGRATDTQYF.

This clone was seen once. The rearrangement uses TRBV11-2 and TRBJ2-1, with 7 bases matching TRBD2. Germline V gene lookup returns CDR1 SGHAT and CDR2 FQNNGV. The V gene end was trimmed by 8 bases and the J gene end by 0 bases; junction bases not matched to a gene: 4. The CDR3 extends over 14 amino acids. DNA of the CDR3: TGTGCCAGCGGCGGGGGAAGCTCCTACAATGAGCAGTTCTTC. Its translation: CASGGGSSYNEQFF.

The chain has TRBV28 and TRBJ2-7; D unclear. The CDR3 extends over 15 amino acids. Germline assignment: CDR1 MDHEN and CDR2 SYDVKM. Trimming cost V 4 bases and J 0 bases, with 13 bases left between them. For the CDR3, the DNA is TGTGCCAGCAGTTATAACGCCCAGCCCTCCTACGAGCAGTACTTC. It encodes CASSYNAQPSYEQYF.

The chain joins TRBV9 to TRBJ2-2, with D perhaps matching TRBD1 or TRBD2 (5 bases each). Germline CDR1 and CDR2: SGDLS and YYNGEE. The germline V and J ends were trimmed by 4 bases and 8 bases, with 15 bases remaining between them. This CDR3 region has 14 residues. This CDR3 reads CASSSDAGAGELFF. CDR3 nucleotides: TGTGCCAGCAGCTCCGATGCCGGGGCTGGGGAGCTGTTTTTT.

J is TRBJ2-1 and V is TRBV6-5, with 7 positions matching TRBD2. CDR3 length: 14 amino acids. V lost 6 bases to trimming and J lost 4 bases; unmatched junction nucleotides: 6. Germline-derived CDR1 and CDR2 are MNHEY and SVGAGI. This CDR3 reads CASSPGGSYNEQFF. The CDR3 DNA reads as TGTGCCAGCAGCCCCGGGGGGTCTTACAATGAGCAGTTCTTC.

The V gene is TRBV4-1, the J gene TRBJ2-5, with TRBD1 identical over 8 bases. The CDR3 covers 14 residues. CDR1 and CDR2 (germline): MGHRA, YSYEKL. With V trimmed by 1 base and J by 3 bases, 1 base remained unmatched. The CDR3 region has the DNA TGCGCCAGCAGCCAAGCAGGGGGCGAAGAGACCCAGTACTTC. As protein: CASSQAGGEETQYF.

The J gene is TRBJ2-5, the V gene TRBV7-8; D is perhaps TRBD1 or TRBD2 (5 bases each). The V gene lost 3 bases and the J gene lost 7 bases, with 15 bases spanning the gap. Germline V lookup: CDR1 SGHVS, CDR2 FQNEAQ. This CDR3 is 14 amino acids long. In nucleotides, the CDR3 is TGTGCCAGCAGCTTCCGGGACGAAGGAGGGACCCAGTACTTC. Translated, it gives CASSFRDEGGTQYF.

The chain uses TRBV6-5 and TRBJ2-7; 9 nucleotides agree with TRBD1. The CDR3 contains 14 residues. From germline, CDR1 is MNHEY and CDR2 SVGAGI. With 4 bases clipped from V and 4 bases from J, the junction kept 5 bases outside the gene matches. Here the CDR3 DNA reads TGTGCCAGCAGTTCACCGGGACAGGGTTACGAGCAGTACTTC. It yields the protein CASSSPGQGYEQYF.

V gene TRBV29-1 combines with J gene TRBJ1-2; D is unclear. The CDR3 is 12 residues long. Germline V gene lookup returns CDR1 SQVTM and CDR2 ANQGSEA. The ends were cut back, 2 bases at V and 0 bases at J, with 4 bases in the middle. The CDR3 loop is CSVETANYGYTF. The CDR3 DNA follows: TGCAGCGTTGAAACAGCTAACTATGGCTACACCTTC.

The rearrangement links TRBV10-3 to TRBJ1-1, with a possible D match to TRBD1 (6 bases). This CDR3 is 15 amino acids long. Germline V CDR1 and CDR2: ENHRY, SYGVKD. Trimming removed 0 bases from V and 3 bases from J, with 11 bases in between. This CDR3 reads CAISESEGGYTEAFF. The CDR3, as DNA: TGTGCCATCAGTGAGTCGGAAGGGGGGTACACTGAAGCTTTCTTT.

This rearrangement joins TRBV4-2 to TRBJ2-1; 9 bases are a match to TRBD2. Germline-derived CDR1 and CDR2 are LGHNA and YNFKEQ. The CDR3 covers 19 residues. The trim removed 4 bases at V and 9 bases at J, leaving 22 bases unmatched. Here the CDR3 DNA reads TGTGCCAGCAGCCTCCGTAGCGGGAGCTCTCGGGACCGTTCAGGTGAGCAGTTCTTC. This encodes CASSLRSGSSRDRSGEQFF.

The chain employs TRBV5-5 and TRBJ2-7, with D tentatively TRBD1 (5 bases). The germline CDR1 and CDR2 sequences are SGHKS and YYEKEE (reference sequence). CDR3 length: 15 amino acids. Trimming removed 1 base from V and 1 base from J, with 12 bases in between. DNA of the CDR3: TGTGCCAGCAGCTTGAGGACAACCAATTCCTACGAGCAGTACTTC. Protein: CASSLRTTNSYEQYF.